The entry below gives a single T cell receptor beta chain sequence along with its context. This clonotype was found a few times. The target of this receptor is not known. No qualities accompany the bases; no much larger clone lies one base away. The TCR beta CDR3 regions were amplified from RNA transcripts. The TCR CDR3 was subjected to a first round of RT-PCR using the HTBI primer set and the Qiagen OneStep RT-PCR kit. Libraries were constructed in a second round of multiplex PCR, after which size selection and purification were carried out. The libraries were sequenced on an Illumina HiSeq2000 using paired-end 100 bp reads. The study's processing was this. SOAPnuke was used to process the raw data, with reads discarded if the reads contained adapters or uncalled bases, had a mean Phred below 15, or lacked an exact constant-primer or identifier match. COPE v1.2.5 was used to merge high-quality paired reads, and clonotypes were defined as unique nucleotide sequences. MiTCR v1.1 was used to align the clonotypes against IMGT TRBV, TRBD and TRBJ reference segments. The analysis included only V-J combinations with a frequency above 0.0001, which together covered 99.2% of the repertoires. The TCS score was defined as F50 (clonal expansion) divided by E x V (chaos), with BLOSUM62-based TCRdist calculated between CDR3 peptides within each V-J. Welch's t-statistics and random forest reduced 500 to 550 V-J features to roughly 13, which were used in a naive Bayes classifier (R e1071). In TCRdb, the public reads were trimmed at Q25 with fastp and aligned with MiXCR, with productive beta chains retained. When rows share a CDR3 protein, they turn into one entry using the most common DNA and genes. TCRdb, not the original authors, processed these V and J calls. This sample gives more than 550,000 distinct CDR3 sequences in total; approximately 15% of them show up just once. Together, the top ten hold around a sixth of the sample.

The data derive from a study of T cells in Graves' hyperthyroidism and ophthalmopathy (dated by TCRdb to the late 2010s). Regarding the study in general: Peripheral blood was collected at initial diagnosis, before any treatment. A discovery cohort of about 96 patients, roughly 45 with Graves' ophthalmopathy and 55 to 60 with stable Graves' hyperthyroidism, was used to find distinguishing TCR V-J signatures. Prospective prediction of ophthalmopathy was tested in an independent validation cohort of 18 to 20 hyperthyroidism patients and roughly 16 patients who later progressed to ophthalmopathy. The roughly 94 discovery patients were randomly divided into training and test sets at a 7:3 ratio. The study also compared thyroid tissue and blood T-cell repertoires from about 6 Graves' hyperthyroidism patients. After blood sampling, hyperthyroidism patients were treated with methimazole at a starting dose of 30 mg daily, and ophthalmopathy patients were treated with high-dose intravenous methylprednisolone. According to the paper, TCR Vbeta CDR3 sequencing was carried out on approximately 140 peripheral blood samples, which came from around 43 ophthalmopathy, roughly 75 hyperthyroidism and roughly 17 progressor patients. General findings and caveats noted by the study authors: No statistical method was used to fix the sample size in advance, and group allocation was not hidden from the investigators. Most expanded thyroid clonotypes (frequency above 0.001) were also detected in blood, a finding suggesting that blood repertoires may reflect thyroid immune responses. In validation, progression to ophthalmopathy was predicted by the model with around 71% sensitivity and roughly 76% specificity, a median of roughly 6 months before onset. In cross-validation, a model built on a 13 V-J signature told ophthalmopathy apart from stable hyperthyroidism with 85% to 90% sensitivity and about 81% specificity, and in testing the same model reached 80%/75%.

Graves' hyperthyroidism was defined as stable when no progression to ophthalmopathy occurred over 18 months of follow-up. Hyperthyroidism patients were newly diagnosed, with disease duration under 2 months, and aged 18 to 65 years. Patients with uncontrolled infections, other autoimmune diseases, pregnancy or lactation were excluded. Diagnoses relied on clinical symptoms, serum thyroxine and TRAb, thyroid ultrasound and orbital computed tomography. Ficoll-Paque density gradient centrifugation was used to isolate PBMCs from around 10 ml of fresh peripheral blood. Total RNA was extracted with Trizol reagent, and quality was checked on an Agilent 2100 Bioanalyzer. What was sequenced was blood. The receptor comes from a man aged 45 to 65 with Graves' hyperthyroidism.

At the DNA level, the sequence is TGTGCCAGTAGTATAAGCGGACTAGTTCGAAGGGCCGGGGAGCTGTTTTTT. Translated, this gives CASSISGLVRRAGELFF. The V and J genes are TRBV19 and TRBJ2-2; 7 central bases correspond to TRBD2. The CDR1 and CDR2 encoded by the germline V gene (reference sequence) are LNHDA and SQIVND. Its CDR3 holds 17 amino acids, cysteine through phenylalanine. The sequence is cut down to CDR3 DNA, 51 bases in frame from base 1. V has 2 bases trimmed and J has 6 bases trimmed; junction bases matching no gene number 12.